The 8 T cell receptor beta chains presented below share a single source sample, sequenced in a study of T cell responses to AZD1222 COVID-19 vaccine. Method: immunoSEQ multiplex PCR; TCRdb's copy keeps in-frame clones and lacks some. Found here are 40,000 or so clones, over 80% of them singletons; the top ten hold 15% to 20%. This specimen consisted of peripheral blood, obtained 28 days after the second AZD1222 dose. All receptors come from an adult who received the AZD1222 COVID-19 vaccine.

The CDR3 DNA reads as TGTGCCAGCAGCGTGCGGTCGAATGAGCAGTTCTTC. This gives the protein CASSVRSNEQFF. The gene calls are TRBV9 and TRBJ2-1, with unresolved D. CDR1 is SGDLS, CDR2 YYNGEE, per germline. CDR3 length equals 12 residues. V was clipped by 2 bases and J by 7 bases, with 7 bases between them.

The chain joins TRBV2 to TRBJ1-1; D is undetermined. Trimming took 7 bases from V and 4 from J, leaving 10 bases between them. The CDR3 has 12 amino acids. Germline V lookup: CDR1 SNHLY, CDR2 FYNNEI. The CDR3 DNA reads as TGTGCCAGCATAGGAAAAGGCACTGAAGCTTTCTTT. Residues: CASIGKGTEAFF.

The sample holds a few counts of this clone. The V gene is TRBV5-1, the J gene TRBJ2-7; D might be TRBD1 (7 bases). The V gene lost 3 bases and the J gene lost 2 bases, with 15 bases spanning the gap. The germline V gene has CDR1 SGHRS and CDR2 YFSETQ. The CDR3 runs to 15 residues. The CDR3 DNA reads TGCGCCAGCAGCTCGGCGGGACAGATGCCCTACGAGCAGTACTTC. Protein: CASSSAGQMPYEQYF.

The rearrangement uses TRBV27 and TRBJ1-1; D call uncertain. The CDR3 length is 15 residues. Germline assignment: CDR1 MNHEY and CDR2 SMNVEV (reference sequence). V gave up 6 bases and J gave up 5 bases, with 19 bases separating them. In DNA, the CDR3 is TGTGCCAGCAGGGAACGGAGAAAGGGTCATACTGAAGCTTTCTTT. Translation gives CASRERRKGHTEAFF.

The chain joins TRBV12-3 or TRBV12-4 to TRBJ1-5; possible D gene TRBD1, 5 bases. The V gene lost 1 base and the J gene lost 9 bases, with 10 bases spanning the gap. The CDR3 spans 13 residues. The CDR3, as DNA: TGTGCCAGCAGTTTAGGAGGGGAAGGGCCCCAGCATTTT. It codes for CASSLGGEGPQHF.

This chain joins TRBV15 and TRBJ2-5, with D possibly matching TRBD1 (5 bases). There are 13 residues in the CDR3. The V and J ends lost 8 bases and 5 bases respectively, with 15 bases between them. Germline CDR1 reads LNHNV; CDR2 reads YYDKDF (reference sequence). As DNA, the CDR3 is TGTGCCACCCGATCTTGGGGCACGGAGACCCAGTACTTC. Protein sequence: CATRSWGTETQYF. Based on the CDR3 plus reference TRBV15 and TRBJ2-5, the full variable domain is DAMVIQNPRYQVTQFGKPVTLSCSQTLNHNVMYWYQQKSSQAPKLLFHYYDKDFNNEADTPDNFQSRRPNTSFCFLDIRSPGLGDTAMYLCATRSWGTETQYFGPGTRLLVL.

The rearrangement uses TRBV3-1 (or the pseudogene TRBV3-2) and TRBJ2-2; TRBD2 matches at 13 bases. CDR1 LGHDT and CDR2 YNNKEL come from the germline V gene (reference sequence). With 5 bases clipped from V and 5 bases from J, the junction kept 5 bases outside the gene matches. This CDR3 is 16 amino acids long. The chain's CDR3 is CASSSRLAGGTGELFF. Here the CDR3 DNA reads TGTGCCAGCAGCTCCCGACTAGCGGGGGGAACCGGGGAGCTGTTTTTT.

This chain joins TRBV4-2 and TRBJ1-4, with TRBD1 matching 8 bases. V trimming: 1 base; J trimming: 0 bases; junction bases outside the gene matches: 7. The CDR3 length is 18 residues. From germline, CDR1 is LGHNA and CDR2 YNFKEQ. CDR3 amino acids: CASSQADRVFATNEKLFF. Written as DNA, the CDR3 is TGTGCCAGCAGCCAAGCGGACAGGGTGTTTGCAACTAATGAAAAACTGTTTTTT.